The rows below give T cell receptor beta chains drawn from one sample of a study of T-cell reconstitution after alpha-beta-depleted transplantation in children. MiXCR, applied by TCRdb to the PCR reads, yields one record per CDR3 protein. Of some 500,000 distinct CDR3 sequences in the sample, around a third were seen once. The sequenced sample was PBMCs from the stem cell graft donor, obtained from the stem cell graft. The receptors were sampled from a human donor who donated a stem cell graft to a child with aplastic anemia. The CDR3 runs from the conserved cysteine through the conserved F or W. Fields, in order: clone size, D gene, J gene, V gene, CDR3 DNA, CDR3 protein. A D gene is named only where the DNA matches it firmly. Clone size is given for some rows only: seen once, a few or many times, or a class if the clone is expanded.

- | - | TRBJ2-7 | TRBV21-1 | TGTGCCACTTTCAATTCCTACGAGCAGTACTTC | CATFNSYEQYF
- | TRBD2 | TRBJ2-1 | TRBV20-1 | TGCAGTGCCGCGCCTAGCGGCGACAATGAGCAGTTCTTC | CSAAPSGDNEQFF
few | - | TRBJ2-1 | TRBV12-5 | TGTGCTAGTGTGGCTACTCAGGGTTACAATGAGCAGTTCTTC | CASVATQGYNEQFF
many | - | TRBJ2-3 | TRBV6-1 | TGTGCCAGCAGGCCTCCGGGGCGCGTCACGCAGTATTTT | CASRPPGRVTQYF
- | TRBD1 | TRBJ2-1 | TRBV7-3 | TGTGCCAGCAGCTTATCAGGGGGCGGGGATGAGCAGTTCTTC | CASSLSGGGDEQFF
few | - | TRBJ1-5 | TRBV20-1 | TGCAGTGCTAGCTGGGGGAGCTATAGCAATCAGCCCCAGCATTTT | CSASWGSYSNQPQHF
- | TRBD1 | TRBJ1-5 | TRBV20-1 | TGCAGTGCTAGGCCGGGACAGGGAGTTAGCAATCAGCCCCAGCATTTT | CSARPGQGVSNQPQHF
many | TRBD2 | TRBJ2-3 | TRBV20-1 | TGCAGTGCCCTCCGGGCTAGCGGGAGGGCAGATACGCAGTATTTT | CSALRASGRADTQYF
- | - | TRBJ1-4 | TRBV19 | TGTGCCAGTATTTCTCACCAGGGAAAAGGAAAACTGTTTTTT | CASISHQGKGKLFF
few | - | TRBJ1-6 | TRBV20-1 | TGCAGTGCTAAGGGAACGCAGGGGTATTCACCCCTCCACTTT | CSAKGTQGYSPLHF
few | TRBD1 | TRBJ2-3 | TRBV18 | TGTGCCAGCTCACCCCAGGGACAGTCAGGAGATACGCAGTATTTT | CASSPQGQSGDTQYF
- | - | TRBJ2-6 | TRBV5-4 | TGTGCCAGCACGAAAGGTGGCTCTGGGGCCAACGTCCTGACTTTC | CASTKGGSGANVLTF
few | - | TRBJ2-2 | TRBV9 | TGTGCCAGCAGCGTAGGTCTGAAAAACACCGGGGAGCTGTTTTTT | CASSVGLKNTGELFF
- | TRBD1 | TRBJ2-7 | TRBV19 | TGTGCCAGTAGTCTTGGGACAGGGACGGAACAGATCTACTTC | CASSLGTGTEQIYF
- | TRBD2 | TRBJ2-3 | TRBV7-3 | TGTGCCAGCAGCTTAATTGGCGGGAGGGCCACAGATACGGAGTATTTT | CASSLIGGRATDTEYF
- | - | TRBJ1-3 | TRBV29-1 | TGCAGCGCCCGGGACACAGGGCGAAACACCATATATTTT | CSARDTGRNTIYF
- | - | TRBJ2-2 | TRBV4-3 | TGCGCCAGCAGCCAAGATGCAGGGCGGGGCACCGGGGAGCTGTTTTTT | CASSQDAGRGTGELFF
- | TRBD2 | TRBJ2-7 | TRBV6-2/TRBV6-3 | TGTGCCAGCAGTCTCAGCGGGAGTAACAACGAGCAGTACTTC | CASSLSGSNNEQYF
few | - | TRBJ2-5 | TRBV9 | TGTGCCAGCAGTTGCCCGTCTGGGTACCAAGAGACCCAGTACTTC | CASSCPSGYQETQYF
few | - | TRBJ2-1 | TRBV29-1 | TGCAGCGTAGACCTAGGGATTCGGGAGCAGTTCTTC | CSVDLGIREQFF
- | - | TRBJ1-5 | TRBV25-1 | TGTGCCAGCAGTGAGGATGGGGATAGCAATCAGCCCCAGCATTTT | CASSEDGDSNQPQHF
- | - | TRBJ2-1 | TRBV14 | TGTGCCAGCAGGGACGCAGGGAGCTCCTACAATGAGCAGTTCTTC | CASRDAGSSYNEQFF
few | - | TRBJ1-2 | TRBV7-9 | TGTGCCAGCAGCCCAGACGACAGAAACTATGGCTACACCTTC | CASSPDDRNYGYTF
- | - | TRBJ2-1 | TRBV6-2/TRBV6-3 | TGTGCCAGCAGTTACGAGTCTAGTCGGTACAATGAGCAGTTCTTC | CASSYESSRYNEQFF
few | - | TRBJ1-1 | TRBV20-1 | TGCAGTGCGAATAGACCGAGCACTGAAGCTTTCTTT | CSANRPSTEAFF
- | TRBD2 | TRBJ2-3 | TRBV27 | TGTGCCAGCAGGATTAGCGGGAGGCAGGCAGATACGCAGTATTTT | CASRISGRQADTQYF
- | - | TRBJ2-2 | TRBV20-1 | TGCAGTGCTAGAGGCGGCGGGGTGAACACCGGGGAGCTGTTTTTT | CSARGGGVNTGELFF
few | TRBD2 | TRBJ2-3 | TRBV7-2 | TGTGCCAGCAGCCCTAGCGGGAGGGGGACAGATACGCAGTATTTT | CASSPSGRGTDTQYF
- | - | TRBJ1-3 | TRBV7-2 | TGTGCCAGCAGCCTAAATGGGCGGTCTGGAAACACCATATATTTT | CASSLNGRSGNTIYF
once | TRBD1 | TRBJ1-6 | TRBV15 | TGTGCCACCAGCAGAGGACAGGGAAACGGTTCACCCCTCCACTTT | CATSRGQGNGSPLHF
- | TRBD1 | TRBJ2-4 | TRBV20-1 | TGCAGTGCCAAATTGGACAGGGGGCCAACCCTAGCCAAAAACATTCAGTACTTC | CSAKLDRGPTLAKNIQYF
- | - | TRBJ2-5 | TRBV10-3 | TGTGCCATCAGTGAGTCGTCCGGCCCAGAGACCCAGTACTTC | CAISESSGPETQYF
- | TRBD2 | TRBJ2-2 | TRBV9 | TGTGCCAGCAGCGTAAACCCCCTAGCGGGCACCGGGGAGCTGTTTTTT | CASSVNPLAGTGELFF
- | - | TRBJ1-2 | TRBV4-1 | TGCGCCAGCAGCCCATCCAGGGAGTTGAACTATGGCTACACCTTC | CASSPSRELNYGYTF
- | - | TRBJ1-1 | TRBV20-1 | TGCAGTGCTTCCCTGGCGAACACTGAAGCTTTCTTT | CSASLANTEAFF
- | TRBD1 | TRBJ1-1 | TRBV5-1 | TGCGCCAGCAGCTCCCTAGGGGTAGACAGGGGACTCACTGAAGCTTTCTTT | CASSSLGVDRGLTEAFF
few | - | TRBJ2-1 | TRBV10-2 | TGCGCCAGCAGGGACCCGGAATCCCCATACTCCTACAATGAGCAGTTCTTC | CASRDPESPYSYNEQFF
- | TRBD1 | TRBJ1-1 | TRBV7-2 | TGTGCCAGCAGCCGGGACAGGGGGATCACTGAAGCTTTCTTT | CASSRDRGITEAFF
- | - | TRBJ1-1 | TRBV5-5 | TGTGCCACCGCGGTTGTTGGATCGAACACTGAAGCTTTCTTT | CATAVVGSNTEAFF
- | - | TRBJ1-4 | TRBV5-6 | TGTGCCAGCGGGAATCCAGCCAGAAATGAAAAACTGTTTTTT | CASGNPARNEKLFF
- | - | TRBJ2-5 | TRBV7-8 | TGTGCCAGCATGGCGGAGCTACAAGAGACCCAGTACTTC | CASMAELQETQYF
- | - | TRBJ2-7 | TRBV14 | TGTGCCAGCAGGGGAGCCGGATGGGGGGCCTCCGAGCAGTACTTC | CASRGAGWGASEQYF
few | - | TRBJ2-1 | TRBV15 | TGTGCCACCAGCAGAGTCGGGCGTGAGCAGTTCTTC | CATSRVGREQFF
- | TRBD2 | TRBJ2-2 | TRBV7-2 | TGTGCCAGCAGCTTAAGACTAGCGGGAGTTGGGGAGCTGTTTTTT | CASSLRLAGVGELFF
- | - | TRBJ1-3 | TRBV6-1 | TGTGCCAGCAGGACCCCCGAAGGGAGTTCTGGAAACACCATATATTTT | CASRTPEGSSGNTIYF
- | - | TRBJ2-3 | TRBV5-5 | TGTGCCAGCAGCTTGGGTCGTCCTACTAGCACAGATACGCAGTATTTT | CASSLGRPTSTDTQYF
- | - | TRBJ1-3 | TRBV7-9 | TGTGCCAGCAGCTTTAAGATCTGGGACGGCTCTGGAAACACCATATATTTT | CASSFKIWDGSGNTIYF
- | - | TRBJ1-2 | TRBV21-1 | TGTGCCAGCAGGGCACAGGGCCGCTATGGCTACACCTTC | CASRAQGRYGYTF